This TCR beta chain stems from a study of siplizumab effects on memory and regulatory T cells. In the study overall: Siplizumab-treated (around 0.95 ug/mL) and drug-free mixed lymphocyte reactions were paired. Study results and limitations: Roughly 80-95% of proliferating CD4+ or CD8+ clones defied assignment to a naive or memory phenotype. Naive T cells, seemingly more diverse than memory cells, seemed major alloresponse contributors.

The mixed lymphocyte reaction cells were grown together in coculture at 37°C for 6 days. Points on this clone: Its antigen is not identified.

V shed 5 bases, J shed 2 bases, and the junction held 9 bases outside the gene matches. From germline, CDR1 is SNHLY and CDR2 FYNNEI. The CDR3 loop spans 15 amino acids. Here immunoSEQ multiplex PCR was the method, and the copy in TCRdb shows in-frame clones only, minus some. This table holds 8,000 or so clones, about two fifths found once. This sequence originates from a human donor in good health; the cells came from an allogeneic mixed lymphocyte reaction. What was sequenced was CFSE-low (dividing) CD8+ T cells sorted from an allogeneic mixed lymphocyte reaction. The gene calls are TRBV2 and TRBJ2-7, with TRBD1 matching over 7 bases. The CDR3 nucleotides read TGTGCCAGCAGTAACCAGGGGACAGCAACCTACGAGCAGTACTTC. It encodes CASSNQGTATYEQYF.